Listed below are T cell receptor beta chains from one sample, sequenced in a study of beta chain features in type 1 diabetes. Repertoires were generated with immunoSEQ multiplex PCR, while TCRdb's copy carries only in-frame clones and drops some. The data hold 330,000 or so clones, with roughly 12% observed a single time. Sequenced material: naive CD4+ T cells from blood. The receptors were sampled from a woman aged 18-29 years with type 1 diabetes. The CDR3 runs from the conserved cysteine through the conserved F or W. A D gene is named only where the DNA matches it firmly. Clone sizes are given selectively: once, few, many, or a class where the clone is expanded.

V: TRBV30
J: TRBJ1-1
D: NA
size: few
length: 14
DNA: TGTGCCTGGAGTGAGGGACTTCCTAACACTGAAGCTTTCTTT
CDR3: CAWSEGLPNTEAFF

V: TRBV7-2
J: TRBJ2-7
D: NA
size: NA
length: 14
DNA: TGTGCCAGCACCGGTGGCAGGTTCTCCTACGAGCAGTACTTC
CDR3: CASTGGRFSYEQYF

V: TRBV4-3
J: TRBJ1-5
D: NA
size: NA
length: 16
DNA: TGCGCCAGCAGCCAAGAGTTCGGACGGGAGAATCAGCCCCAGCATTTT
CDR3: CASSQEFGRENQPQHF

V: TRBV9
J: TRBJ2-1
D: TRBD2
size: NA
length: 14
DNA: TGTGCCAGCAGCTATAGCGGGGCGTACAATGAGCAGTTCTTC
CDR3: CASSYSGAYNEQFF

V: TRBV6-6
J: TRBJ2-7
D: TRBD1
size: few
length: 16
DNA: TGTGCCAGCAGGGACAGGGGCCGAACCCCTTCCTACGAGCAGTACTTC
CDR3: CASRDRGRTPSYEQYF

V: TRBV5-4
J: TRBJ1-1
D: NA
size: few
length: 13
DNA: TGTGCCAGCAGCCAGGGGCAGGGGACTGAAGCTTTCTTT
CDR3: CASSQGQGTEAFF

V: TRBV14
J: TRBJ2-3
D: TRBD2
size: few
length: 18
DNA: TGTGCCAGCAGCCAAGCCCAGGGGACTAGCGGGAGGCCAGATACGCAGTATTTT
CDR3: CASSQAQGTSGRPDTQYF

V: TRBV2
J: TRBJ1-5
D: NA
size: NA
length: 13
DNA: TGTGCCTACCAGGCAGGGGGCAATCAGCCCCAGCATTTT
CDR3: CAYQAGGNQPQHF

V: TRBV19
J: TRBJ2-5
D: NA
size: NA
length: 15
DNA: TGTGCCAGTAGTACCCTCGACGGGAGACAAGAGACCCAGTACTTC
CDR3: CASSTLDGRQETQYF

V: TRBV5-4
J: TRBJ2-1
D: TRBD2
size: few
length: 15
DNA: TGTGCCAGCAGCTTGATGACTAGCGGGAACAATGAGCAGTTCTTC
CDR3: CASSLMTSGNNEQFF

V: TRBV28
J: TRBJ1-2
D: NA
size: NA
length: 12
DNA: TGTGCCAGCAGTACCCGGGACAACGGCTACACCTTC
CDR3: CASSTRDNGYTF

V: TRBV19
J: TRBJ2-5
D: TRBD2
size: once
length: 15
DNA: TGTGCCAGTAGTAGGTCAAGCGGGGCCCAAGAGACCCAGTACTTC
CDR3: CASSRSSGAQETQYF

V: TRBV2
J: TRBJ2-7
D: NA
size: few
length: 13
DNA: TGTGCCAGCAATGAAGACAGGAGCCACGAGCAGTACTTC
CDR3: CASNEDRSHEQYF

V: TRBV9
J: TRBJ1-4
D: NA
size: few
length: 14
DNA: TGTGCCAGCAGCGTAGATGCTGAGAATGAAAAACTGTTTTTT
CDR3: CASSVDAENEKLFF

V: TRBV4-3
J: TRBJ1-4
D: NA
size: NA
length: 16
DNA: TGCGCCAGCAGCATCACGCCCGGGACATGGGATGAAAAACTGTTTTTT
CDR3: CASSITPGTWDEKLFF

V: TRBV28
J: TRBJ1-3
D: NA
size: few
length: 17
DNA: TGTGCCAGCAGCCCAACGGGACTCCCGAGCTCTGGAAACACCATATATTTT
CDR3: CASSPTGLPSSGNTIYF

V: TRBV28
J: TRBJ1-2
D: TRBD1
size: NA
length: 13
DNA: TGTGCCAGCAGTCCGACAGGGGACTATGGCTACACCTTC
CDR3: CASSPTGDYGYTF

V: TRBV7-9
J: TRBJ2-6
D: TRBD2
size: few
length: 16
DNA: TGTGCCAGCAGCTTAGAGGGAGGGTCTGGGGCCAACGTCCTGACTTTC
CDR3: CASSLEGGSGANVLTF

V: TRBV23-1
J: TRBJ1-2
D: TRBD1
size: few
length: 15
DNA: TGCGCCAGCAGTCAAAACCGGGACAGGGGTTATGGCTACACCTTC
CDR3: CASSQNRDRGYGYTF

V: TRBV9
J: TRBJ2-3
D: NA
size: NA
length: 16
DNA: TGTGCCAGCAGCGTAGGGGCAGGGGGGAGGCCAGATACGCAGTATTTT
CDR3: CASSVGAGGRPDTQYF

V: TRBV21-1
J: TRBJ2-1
D: NA
size: once
length: 15
DNA: TGTGCCAGCAGCGCCCCGGGACAGGGGTTTCGGGAGCAGTTCTTC
CDR3: CASSAPGQGFREQFF

V: TRBV5-1
J: TRBJ2-1
D: TRBD2
size: NA
length: 15
DNA: TGCGCCAGCAGCTCGACTAGCGGGGGGACTCGGGAGCAGTTCTTC
CDR3: CASSSTSGGTREQFF

V: TRBV7-8
J: TRBJ1-6
D: NA
size: NA
length: 14
DNA: TGTGCCAGCAGCTTAACAGCTTATAATTCACCCCTCCACTTT
CDR3: CASSLTAYNSPLHF

V: TRBV29-1
J: TRBJ1-2
D: TRBD1
size: NA
length: 13
DNA: TGCAGCGTTGCACAGGGGAGAGTCTATGGCTACACCTTC
CDR3: CSVAQGRVYGYTF

V: TRBV18
J: TRBJ2-1
D: NA
size: few
length: 13
DNA: TGTGCCAGCTCGTCCGGTCGCCACAATGAGCAGTTCTTC
CDR3: CASSSGRHNEQFF

V: TRBV15
J: TRBJ2-2
D: NA
size: few
length: 13
DNA: TGTGCCACCAGCGTAGGAGGGGCCGGGGAGCTGTTTTTT
CDR3: CATSVGGAGELFF

V: TRBV15
J: TRBJ1-2
D: TRBD1
size: few
length: 15
DNA: TGTGCCACCAGCCGCTCAGGGGGTGGGAACTATGGCTACACCTTC
CDR3: CATSRSGGGNYGYTF

V: TRBV20-1
J: TRBJ2-3
D: NA
size: NA
length: 11
DNA: TGCAGTGCTAGCCCGACAGATACGCAGTATTTT
CDR3: CSASPTDTQYF

V: TRBV6-1
J: TRBJ2-5
D: NA
size: NA
length: 14
DNA: TGTGCCAGCAGTGAAGGGTCTAGATACGAGACCCAGTACTTC
CDR3: CASSEGSRYETQYF

V: TRBV18
J: TRBJ2-7
D: NA
size: few
length: 14
DNA: TGTGCCAGCTCCCTAGGCCGGGGAAACTACGAGCAGTACTTC
CDR3: CASSLGRGNYEQYF

V: TRBV2
J: TRBJ1-5
D: NA
size: NA
length: 15
DNA: TGTGCCAGCAGACCCGAACGGGTTAGTCATCAGCCCCAGCATTTT
CDR3: CASRPERVSHQPQHF

V: TRBV2
J: TRBJ2-1
D: NA
size: NA
length: 15
DNA: TGTGCCAGCAGGGGGGACGGGAGCTCCTACAATGAGCAGTTCTTC
CDR3: CASRGDGSSYNEQFF

V: TRBV28
J: TRBJ2-7
D: NA
size: few
length: 15
DNA: TGTGCCAGCAGTTCCGCCTCCGGGAGCTCCTACGAGCAGTACTTC
CDR3: CASSSASGSSYEQYF

V: TRBV30
J: TRBJ2-1
D: TRBD2
size: NA
length: 17
DNA: TGTGCCTGGAGTGCCCTTTGGACTAGCGGGAGTTCTAATGAGCAGTTCTTC
CDR3: CAWSALWTSGSSNEQFF

V: TRBV5-1
J: TRBJ2-3
D: TRBD2
size: few
length: 17
DNA: TGCGCCAGCAGCTTGAATAGCGGGGGCCCTAGCACAGATACGCAGTATTTT
CDR3: CASSLNSGGPSTDTQYF

V: TRBV4-2
J: TRBJ1-1
D: NA
size: few
length: 14
DNA: TGTGCCAGCAGCCAAGATTGGGCAAACACTGAAGCTTTCTTT
CDR3: CASSQDWANTEAFF

V: TRBV4-2
J: TRBJ1-2
D: NA
size: few
length: 13
DNA: TGTGCCAGCAGCCAAGAAGGGGTCTATGGCTACACCTTC
CDR3: CASSQEGVYGYTF

V: TRBV7-2
J: TRBJ2-5
D: NA
size: NA
length: 13
DNA: TGTGCCAGCAGCTTAGGAATAGAGGAGACCCAGTACTTC
CDR3: CASSLGIEETQYF

V: TRBV16
J: TRBJ2-5
D: NA
size: NA
length: 14
DNA: TGTGCCAGCGCAACGGCCAGGGGCGGGGAGACCCAGTACTTC
CDR3: CASATARGGETQYF

V: TRBV10-3
J: TRBJ1-2
D: NA
size: few
length: 12
DNA: TGTGCCATCAGTGCTCCGGAGAGGAGCTACACCTTC
CDR3: CAISAPERSYTF

V: TRBV4-1
J: TRBJ1-5
D: TRBD1
size: few
length: 15
DNA: TGCGCCAGCAGCCAAACCGGGACAGATAATCAGCCCCAGCATTTT
CDR3: CASSQTGTDNQPQHF

V: TRBV6-5
J: TRBJ2-7
D: TRBD2
size: NA
length: 15
DNA: TGTGCCAGCAGATACAGCGGGACTAGCGCCTACGAGCAGTACTTC
CDR3: CASRYSGTSAYEQYF

V: TRBV10-3
J: TRBJ1-5
D: NA
size: NA
length: 13
DNA: TGTGCCATCAGTGACCGGGGGGATCAGCCCCAGCATTTT
CDR3: CAISDRGDQPQHF

V: TRBV21-1
J: TRBJ1-5
D: NA
size: NA
length: 14
DNA: TGTGCCACCAAGACAGTCTATAGCAATCAGCCCCAGCATTTT
CDR3: CATKTVYSNQPQHF

V: TRBV5-1
J: TRBJ2-7
D: TRBD2
size: NA
length: 14
DNA: TGCGCCAGCAGACCACTAGCGGGGGGCTACGAGCAGTACTTC
CDR3: CASRPLAGGYEQYF

V: TRBV29-1
J: TRBJ1-2
D: NA
size: few
length: 16
DNA: TGCAGCGTTGAAGAATTCGACAACTTTAAGAACTATGGCTACACCTTC
CDR3: CSVEEFDNFKNYGYTF

V: TRBV5-1
J: TRBJ2-7
D: TRBD2
size: NA
length: 14
DNA: TGCGCCAGCAGCATATCTAGCGGGAGTGGAGAGCAGTACTTC
CDR3: CASSISSGSGEQYF

V: TRBV14
J: TRBJ2-7
D: NA
size: NA
length: 14
DNA: TGTGCCAGCAGCCAACAACAGGGCAGGTACGAGCAGTACTTC
CDR3: CASSQQQGRYEQYF

V: TRBV4-2
J: TRBJ2-3
D: NA
size: NA
length: 17
DNA: TGTGCCAGCAGCCAAGGTCTCGGGGACTCGGCCACAGATACGCAGTATTTT
CDR3: CASSQGLGDSATDTQYF

V: TRBV5-4
J: TRBJ2-1
D: TRBD1
size: few
length: 15
DNA: TGTGCCAGCAGCTTGGACAGGGGGTCCTACAATGAGCAGTTCTTC
CDR3: CASSLDRGSYNEQFF

V: TRBV27
J: TRBJ2-1
D: TRBD2
size: NA
length: 18
DNA: TGTGCCAGCAGTCCACTAGCGGGGGGACCTCCCCCTTACAATGAGCAGTTCTTC
CDR3: CASSPLAGGPPPYNEQFF

V: TRBV13
J: TRBJ2-7
D: NA
size: few
length: 16
DNA: TGTGCCAGCAGCTTACGATTGGCGGGGCTTTACCACGAGCAGTACTTC
CDR3: CASSLRLAGLYHEQYF

V: TRBV2
J: TRBJ2-2
D: TRBD2
size: NA
length: 15
DNA: TGTGCCAGCAGAACTAGCGGGGTGGGGACCGGGGAGCTGTTTTTT
CDR3: CASRTSGVGTGELFF

V: TRBV7-3
J: TRBJ2-3
D: NA
size: few
length: 14
DNA: TGTGCCAGCAGCTTCGGGGGGCGCTTAGATACGCAGTATTTT
CDR3: CASSFGGRLDTQYF

V: TRBV7-2
J: TRBJ1-2
D: NA
size: NA
length: 13
DNA: TGTGCCAGCAGCCCCGGGGGGCCTTGGGGCTACACCTTC
CDR3: CASSPGGPWGYTF

V: TRBV6-6
J: TRBJ1-2
D: NA
size: few
length: 14
DNA: TGTGCCAGCAGTTCCGACAGCCGGAACTATGGCTACACCTTC
CDR3: CASSSDSRNYGYTF

V: TRBV28
J: TRBJ1-1
D: NA
size: few
length: 12
DNA: TGTGCCACCAACTCGATCATCACTGAAGCTTTCTTT
CDR3: CATNSIITEAFF

V: TRBV4-3
J: TRBJ2-6
D: NA
size: few
length: 14
DNA: TGCGCCAGCAGCCAAGAACCGAGCTCCAACGTCCTGACTTTC
CDR3: CASSQEPSSNVLTF

V: TRBV9
J: TRBJ1-1
D: NA
size: few
length: 14
DNA: TGTGCCAGCAGCGCAAGACAGAAAATCACTGAAGCTTTCTTT
CDR3: CASSARQKITEAFF